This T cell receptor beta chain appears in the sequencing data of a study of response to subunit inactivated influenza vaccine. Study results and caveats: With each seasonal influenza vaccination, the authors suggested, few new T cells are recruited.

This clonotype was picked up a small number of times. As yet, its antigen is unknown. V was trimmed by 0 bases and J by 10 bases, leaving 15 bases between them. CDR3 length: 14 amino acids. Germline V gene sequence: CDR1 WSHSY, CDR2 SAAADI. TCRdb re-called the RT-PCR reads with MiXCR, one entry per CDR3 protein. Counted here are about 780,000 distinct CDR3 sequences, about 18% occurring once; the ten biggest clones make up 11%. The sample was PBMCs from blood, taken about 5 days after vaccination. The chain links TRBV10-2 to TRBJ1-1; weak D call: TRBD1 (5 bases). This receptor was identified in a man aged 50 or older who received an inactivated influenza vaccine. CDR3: CASSESGRASVAFF. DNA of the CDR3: TGCGCCAGCAGTGAGTCGGGCAGGGCGTCAGTAGCTTTCTTT.